This TCR beta chain was sequenced in a study of PD-L1 blockade in urothelial cancer (dated by TCRdb to the late 2010s). The study in broad terms: All patients started therapy in the mid-2010s and received atezolizumab 1,200 mg intravenously every 3 weeks. Durable clinical benefit was defined as progression-free survival longer than 6 months, and TCR features were also tested against progression-free and overall survival. Durable clinical benefit was achieved by nine patients but not by the remaining 20. Blood samples were analyzed at two time points: 3 weeks after treatment start (second dose) and 6 weeks after treatment start. The study, an exploratory multi-omic analysis, examined somatic, immune and clinical correlates of response to PD-L1 blockade with atezolizumab in urothelial cancer. Blood samples yielded a median of approximately 150,000 T cells and some 80,000 unique TCRs, with median clonality approximately 0.08. Pretreatment tumor samples, along with matched peripheral blood collected serially before and after atezolizumab treatment, underwent TCR sequencing. Patients had an ECOG performance status of 0 or 1 and had received between 0 and 3 prior chemotherapy regimens. Around 29 patients had pretreatment blood TCR-seq, about 25 had at least one posttreatment blood collection, and about 25 had tumor TCR-seq. About 90% of the 29 patients were identified as males with urothelial cancer of bladder origin, and a prior smoking history was reported by 18 of 29 patients. In the same patients, pretreatment tumors underwent whole exome sequencing and RNA sequencing in addition to TCR sequencing.

Overall study outcomes, separate from this receptor: Because the sample size was small (n ≈ 27) and many exploratory analyses were performed, the results are intended to be hypothesis-generating. Among patients with durable benefit, tumor-associated TCR clones showed greater expansion in peripheral blood 3 weeks after treatment started (n ≈ 21, p = 0.022). A pretreatment peripheral blood TCR clonality below the median was linked to improved progression-free and overall survival.

Concerning this clone: Its specific antigen is unknown. Base qualities are not recorded, but no much larger clone differs from it by a single base.

The cohort comprised about 30 patients with locally advanced or metastatic urothelial carcinoma treated at Memorial Sloan Kettering on a trial protocol. Peripheral blood mononuclear cells were collected from each patient pretreatment and during treatment, giving between 1 and 8 total time points per patient. The Qiagen DNeasy Blood extraction kit was used to purify genomic DNA from total PBMCs and tumor samples. Collected pretreatment and during treatment, PBMCs were isolated and stored as previously described. Synthetic TCR analog templates were spiked into each PCR to estimate absolute template abundance from read counts. The immunoSEQ assay used bias-controlled V and J gene primers to amplify TCRbeta CDR3 regions from genomic DNA. Rearranged TCRbeta segments were sequenced at approximately 20X coverage. As for the original processing: Clustering was used to correct sequencing errors, and CDR3s were annotated against IMGT to assign V, D and J genes. Only productive TCRbeta rearrangements were used in downstream analyses, excluding out-of-frame or stop-codon sequences. To compute clonality, Shannon entropy was normalized by the log of the number of unique productive sequences and then subtracted from one. Clones differing between time points or between blood and tumor were identified using Fisher's exact test with Benjamini-Hochberg correction, with an adjusted p below 0.01 applied as the threshold. The table comes from immuneACCESS by way of TCRdb, which keeps in-frame sequences with V and J called. Part of the clones is missing from these tables; in studies checked, under half for an unresolved V gene and the rest for unknown reasons. The V and J calls and clone size were taken over from that table, and D and trimming were inferred from the DNA. Here the sample has over 50,000 clones; 85% to 90% occur a single time. The top ten constitute 2.9% of the sample.

From cysteine to phenylalanine, the CDR3 is 13 amino acids long. This entry keeps only the CDR3 DNA: 39 bases, framed from base 1. Based on the germline V gene, the CDR1 and CDR2 sequences are MDHEN and SYDVKM. V drops 5 bases and J drops 8 bases, leaving 13 bases in between. The chain uses TRBV28 and TRBJ1-3; possibly the D gene is TRBD1, per 6 matching bases. The TCR originated in a middle-aged man with urothelial cancer. Sequencing used PBMCs, obtained around atezolizumab (anti-PD-L1) treatment. CDR3 sequence: CASSPNREYTIYF. In nucleotides, the sequence is TGTGCCAGCAGTCCCAACAGGGAATACACCATATATTTT.